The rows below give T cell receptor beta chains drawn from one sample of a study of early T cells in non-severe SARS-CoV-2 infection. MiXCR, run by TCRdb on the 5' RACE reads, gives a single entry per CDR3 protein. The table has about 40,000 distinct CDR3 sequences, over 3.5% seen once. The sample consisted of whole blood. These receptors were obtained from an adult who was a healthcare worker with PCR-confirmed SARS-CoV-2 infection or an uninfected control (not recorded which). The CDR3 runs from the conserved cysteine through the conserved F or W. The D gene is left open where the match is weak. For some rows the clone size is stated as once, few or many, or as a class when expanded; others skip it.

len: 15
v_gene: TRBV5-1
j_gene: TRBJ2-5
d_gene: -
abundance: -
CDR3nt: TGCGCCAGCAGCCTAAATACGGGGGTCCTAGAGACCCAGTACTTC
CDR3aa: CASSLNTGVLETQYF

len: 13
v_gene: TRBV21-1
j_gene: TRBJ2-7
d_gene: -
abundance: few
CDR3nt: TGTGCCAGCAGCAAAGATACTGACTACGAGCAGTACTTC
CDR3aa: CASSKDTDYEQYF

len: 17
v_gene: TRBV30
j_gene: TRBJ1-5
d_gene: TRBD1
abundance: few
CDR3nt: TGTGCCTGGAGTGTAGAGACAGGGACGAAAGTCAATCAGCCCCAGCATTTT
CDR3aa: CAWSVETGTKVNQPQHF

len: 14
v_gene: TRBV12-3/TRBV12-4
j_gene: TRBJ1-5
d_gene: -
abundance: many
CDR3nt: TGTGCCAGCAGTTTATCAGGGGGCAATCAGCCCCAGCATTTT
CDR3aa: CASSLSGGNQPQHF

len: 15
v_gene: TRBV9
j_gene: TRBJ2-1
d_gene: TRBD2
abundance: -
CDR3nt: TGTGCCAGCAGTCTAGCGGGGAACTCCTACAATGAGCAGTTCTTC
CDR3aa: CASSLAGNSYNEQFF

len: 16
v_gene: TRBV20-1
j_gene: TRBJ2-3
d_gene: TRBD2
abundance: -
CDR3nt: TGCAGTGCTAGAGATTACCTAGCGGTCGCCACAGATACGCAGTATTTT
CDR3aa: CSARDYLAVATDTQYF

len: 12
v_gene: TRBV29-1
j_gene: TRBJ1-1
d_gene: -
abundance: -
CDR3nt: TGCAGCGTTGGCGGGGTTGGCACTGAAGCTTTCTTT
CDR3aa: CSVGGVGTEAFF

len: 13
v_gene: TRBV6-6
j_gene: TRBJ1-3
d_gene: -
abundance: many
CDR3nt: TGTGCCAGCAGTCCAACGGGGGGAAACACCATATATTTT
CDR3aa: CASSPTGGNTIYF

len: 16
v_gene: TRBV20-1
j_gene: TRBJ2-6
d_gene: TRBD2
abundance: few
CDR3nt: TGCAGTGCTAGGACTAGCGGGAGTTCTGGGGCCAACGTCCTGACTTTC
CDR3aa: CSARTSGSSGANVLTF

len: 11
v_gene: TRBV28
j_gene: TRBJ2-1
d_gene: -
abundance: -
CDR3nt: TGTGCCACCCGTGGCAGACCCGAGCAGTTCTTC
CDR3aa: CATRGRPEQFF